Here is one TCR beta chain with its context. Authors' analysis steps: Reference gene primer amplification gave nucleated cell count estimates. Repertoires were generated with immunoSEQ multiplex PCR, while TCRdb's copy carries only in-frame clones and drops some. V and J calls plus clone size are reproduced from that table; the DNA served to infer D and trimming. The sample includes over 300,000 clones, around 90% of them seen just once. This sample stems from a study of blood T cell repertoires in COVID-19. Study-level background: The United States, Italy and Spain were the sources of the acute and convalescent COVID-19 samples. From T cells, B-cell-depleted T cells, or PBMCs came the material, which was cDNA or gDNA.

From germline, CDR1 is SGHTA and CDR2 FQGTGA. The ends were cut back, 3 bases at V and 6 bases at J, with 12 bases in the middle. The CDR3 has 14 residues. The chain joins TRBV7-3 to TRBJ2-1, with D possibly matching TRBD2 (5 bases). Sequences were obtained from peripheral blood. The receptor's source is a man in his late teens or twenties with active or convalescent COVID-19. The CDR3 bases are TGTGCCAGCAGCTTGAGAGGGAACCCCAATGAGCAGTTCTTC. It specifies CASSLRGNPNEQFF.